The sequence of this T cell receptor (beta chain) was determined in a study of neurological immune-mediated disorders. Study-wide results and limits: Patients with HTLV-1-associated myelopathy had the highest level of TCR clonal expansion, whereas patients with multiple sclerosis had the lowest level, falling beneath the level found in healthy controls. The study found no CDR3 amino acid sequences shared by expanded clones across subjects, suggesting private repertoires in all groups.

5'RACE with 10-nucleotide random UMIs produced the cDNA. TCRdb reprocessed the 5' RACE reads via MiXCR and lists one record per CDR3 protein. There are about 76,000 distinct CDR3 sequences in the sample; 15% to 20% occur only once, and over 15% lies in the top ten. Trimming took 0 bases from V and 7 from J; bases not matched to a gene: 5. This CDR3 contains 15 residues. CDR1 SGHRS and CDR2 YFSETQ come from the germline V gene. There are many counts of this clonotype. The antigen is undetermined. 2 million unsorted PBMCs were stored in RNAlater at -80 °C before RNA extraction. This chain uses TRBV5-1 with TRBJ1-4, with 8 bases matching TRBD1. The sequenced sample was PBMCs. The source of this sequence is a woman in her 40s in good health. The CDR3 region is CASSLVGQGIEKLFF. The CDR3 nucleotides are TGCGCCAGCAGCTTGGTAGGACAGGGTATTGAAAAACTGTTTTTT.